This is a list of T cell receptor beta chains from one sample in a study of blood T cell repertoires in COVID-19. The table came from immunoSEQ multiplex PCR; TCRdb's copy has only in-frame clones and leaves some out. The sample contains about 15,000 clones, about 89% of which appear only once. The sample was peripheral blood. Source of these receptors: a man in his fifties or sixties with acute or convalescent COVID-19. The CDR3 runs from the conserved cysteine through the conserved F or W. Fields, in order: V gene, D gene, J gene, clone size, CDR3 DNA, CDR3 protein. The D gene is left open where the match is weak. Some rows have no size entry. The others give once, few or many, or a class for an expanded clone.

TRBV15,NA,TRBJ2-5,NA,TGTGCCACCAGCAGAGGTCCGGGGGTCGATCAAGAGACCCAGTACTTC,CATSRGPGVDQETQYF
TRBV30,NA,TRBJ1-6,NA,TGTGCCTGGAGTGTACTCCAGGGGAGCAATTCACCCCTCCACTTT,CAWSVLQGSNSPLHF
TRBV5-6,NA,TRBJ1-2,few,TGTGCCAGCAGCTTGCAAACCCAGGGGTATGGCTACACCTTC,CASSLQTQGYGYTF
TRBV6-5,NA,TRBJ1-3,NA,TGTGCCAGCGGGGGAGGGCCCTCCACACTTAACACCATATATTTT,CASGGGPSTLNTIYF
TRBV6-2/TRBV6-3,NA,TRBJ1-1,NA,TGTGCCAGCAGTACCCCCGGACAGCCTAACACTGAAGCTTTCTTT,CASSTPGQPNTEAFF
TRBV12-3/TRBV12-4,NA,TRBJ2-2,NA,TGTGCCAGCAGTTTAGGCGTTACCGGGGAGCTGTTTTTT,CASSLGVTGELFF
TRBV5-1,TRBD2,TRBJ2-3,NA,TGCGCCAGCACCCGCGGGGGAGCTCGTAGCACAGATACGCAGTATTTT,CASTRGGARSTDTQYF
TRBV30,TRBD1,TRBJ1-6,NA,TGTGCCTGGCAGGGACAGGCTGAGTCACCCCTCCACTTT,CAWQGQAESPLHF
TRBV5-1,NA,TRBJ2-7,NA,TGCGCCAGCAGCACGGACAAGGCCTACGAGCAGTACTTC,CASSTDKAYEQYF
TRBV10-1,NA,TRBJ1-1,few,TGCGCCAGCAGTGTGGGGGGTGCCGAGAACACTGAAGCTTTCTTT,CASSVGGAENTEAFF
TRBV11-1,NA,TRBJ2-7,NA,TGTGCCAGCAGCTCAGCCGGGAGTCGCTACGAGCAGTACTTC,CASSSAGSRYEQYF